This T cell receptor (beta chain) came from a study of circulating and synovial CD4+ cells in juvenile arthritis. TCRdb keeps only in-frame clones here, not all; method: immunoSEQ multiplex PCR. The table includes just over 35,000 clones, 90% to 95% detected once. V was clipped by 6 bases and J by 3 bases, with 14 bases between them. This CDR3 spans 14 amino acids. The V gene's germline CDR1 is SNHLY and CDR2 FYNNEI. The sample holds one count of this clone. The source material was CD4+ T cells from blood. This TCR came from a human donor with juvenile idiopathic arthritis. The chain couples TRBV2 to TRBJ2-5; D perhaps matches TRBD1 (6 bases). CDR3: CASRALTGKETQYF. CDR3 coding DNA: TGTGCCAGCAGAGCTCTGACAGGAAAAGAGACCCAGTACTTC.